This TCR beta chain came from a study of cytomegalovirus exposure and HLA in healthy donors. Study background: HLA-typed donors contributed approximately 92 million unique TCRs, which were held in an early data release.

A remark on this clone: As yet, its antigen is unknown.

V was pared by 4 bases and J by 0 bases, with 4 bases of the junction left unmatched. CDR3 size: 15 residues. Germline lookup yields CDR1 SGHTA and CDR2 FQGNSA. The PCR was carried out with 60 Vbeta primers and 13 Jbeta primers. Repertoires were generated with immunoSEQ multiplex PCR, while TCRdb's copy carries only in-frame clones and drops some. The sample includes 150,000 to 200,000 clones, approximately 86% of them seen just once. Study-level findings and limits: Certain indistinguishable V segments, among them TRBV6-2 and TRBV6-3, were excluded.

The chain employs TRBV7-2 and TRBJ2-3; 7 nucleotides line up with TRBD1. The source material was PBMCs. The TCR originated in a woman aged 18-29 years in good health and CMV-seronegative. CDR3 nucleotides: TGTGCCAGCAGCTCCAGGACAGGTAGCACAGATACGCAGTATTTT. Translation gives CASSSRTGSTDTQYF.